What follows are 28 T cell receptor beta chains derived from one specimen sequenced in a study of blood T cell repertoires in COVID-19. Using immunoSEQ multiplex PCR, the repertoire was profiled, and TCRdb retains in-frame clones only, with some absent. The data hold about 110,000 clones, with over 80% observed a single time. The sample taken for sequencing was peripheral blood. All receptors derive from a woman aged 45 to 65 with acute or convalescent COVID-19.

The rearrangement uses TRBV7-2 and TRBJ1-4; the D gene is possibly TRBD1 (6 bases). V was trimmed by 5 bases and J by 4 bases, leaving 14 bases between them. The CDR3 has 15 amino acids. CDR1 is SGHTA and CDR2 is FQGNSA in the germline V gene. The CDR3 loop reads CASSQQGNHNEKLFF. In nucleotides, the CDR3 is TGTGCCAGCAGCCAGCAGGGGAATCATAATGAAAAACTGTTTTTT.

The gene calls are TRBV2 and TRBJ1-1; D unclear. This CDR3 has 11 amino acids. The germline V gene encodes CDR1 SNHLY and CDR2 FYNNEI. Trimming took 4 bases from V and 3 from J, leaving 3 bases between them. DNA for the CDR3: TGTGCCAGCAGTGCGGACACTGAAGCTTTCTTT. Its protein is CASSADTEAFF. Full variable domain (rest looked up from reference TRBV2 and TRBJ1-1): EPEVTQTPSHQVTQMGQEVILRCVPISNHLYFYWYRQILGQKVEFLVSFYNNEISEKSEIFDDQFSVERPDGSNFTLKIRSTKLEDSAMYFCASSADTEAFFGQGTRLTVV.

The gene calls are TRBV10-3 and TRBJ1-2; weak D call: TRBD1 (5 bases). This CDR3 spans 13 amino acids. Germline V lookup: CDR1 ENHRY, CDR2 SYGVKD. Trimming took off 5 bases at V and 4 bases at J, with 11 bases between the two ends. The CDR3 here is CAISNPGSYGYTF. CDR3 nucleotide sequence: TGTGCCATCAGTAACCCAGGGTCCTATGGCTACACCTTC.

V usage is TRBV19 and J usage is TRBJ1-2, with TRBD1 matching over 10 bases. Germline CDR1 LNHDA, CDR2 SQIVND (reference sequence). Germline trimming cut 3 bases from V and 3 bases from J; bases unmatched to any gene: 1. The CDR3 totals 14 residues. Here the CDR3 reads CASSIGQGDYGYTF. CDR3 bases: TGTGCCAGTAGTATCGGACAGGGGGACTATGGCTACACCTTC.

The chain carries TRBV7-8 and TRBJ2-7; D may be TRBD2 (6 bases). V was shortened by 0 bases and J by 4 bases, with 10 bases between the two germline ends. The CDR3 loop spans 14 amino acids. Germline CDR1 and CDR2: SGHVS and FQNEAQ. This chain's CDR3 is CASSLAGRRYEQYF. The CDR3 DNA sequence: TGTGCCAGCAGCTTAGCAGGGAGGCGTTACGAGCAGTACTTC. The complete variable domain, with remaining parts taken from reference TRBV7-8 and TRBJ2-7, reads GAGVSQSPRYKVAKRGQDVALRCDPISGHVSLFWYQQALGQGPEFLTYFQNEAQLDKSGLPSDRFFAERPEGSVSTLKIQRTQQEDSAVYLCASSLAGRRYEQYFGPGTRLTVT.

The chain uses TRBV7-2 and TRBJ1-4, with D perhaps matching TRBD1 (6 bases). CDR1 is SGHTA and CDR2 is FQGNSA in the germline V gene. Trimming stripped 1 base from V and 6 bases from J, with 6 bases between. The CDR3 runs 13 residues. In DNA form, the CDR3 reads TGTGCCAGCAGCTTAGGGACAGATGAAAAACTGTTTTTT. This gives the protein CASSLGTDEKLFF.

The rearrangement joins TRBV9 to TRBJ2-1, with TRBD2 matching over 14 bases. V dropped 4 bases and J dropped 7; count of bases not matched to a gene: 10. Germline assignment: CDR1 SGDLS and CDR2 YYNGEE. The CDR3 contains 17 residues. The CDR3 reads CASSPRGTSGGGNEQFF. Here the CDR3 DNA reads TGTGCCAGCAGCCCCCGGGGGACTAGCGGGGGAGGGAATGAGCAGTTCTTC.

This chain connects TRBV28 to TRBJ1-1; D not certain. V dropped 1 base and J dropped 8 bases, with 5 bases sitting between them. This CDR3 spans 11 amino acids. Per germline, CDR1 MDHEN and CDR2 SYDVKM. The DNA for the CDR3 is TGTGCCAGCAGTTTATCTCAGGAAGCTTTCTTT. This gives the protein CASSLSQEAFF. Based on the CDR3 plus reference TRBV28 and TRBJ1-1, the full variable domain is DVKVTQSSRYLVKRTGEKVFLECVQDMDHENMFWYRQDPGLGLRLIYFSYDVKMKEKGDIPEGYSVSREKKERFSLILESASTNQTSMYLCASSLSQEAFFGQGTRLTVV.

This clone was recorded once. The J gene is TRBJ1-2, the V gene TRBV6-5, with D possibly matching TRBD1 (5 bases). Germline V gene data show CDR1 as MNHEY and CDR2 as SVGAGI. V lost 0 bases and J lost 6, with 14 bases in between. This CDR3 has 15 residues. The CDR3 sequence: CASSYSKQGKDGYTF. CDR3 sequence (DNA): TGTGCCAGCAGTTACTCGAAGCAGGGAAAAGATGGCTACACCTTC.

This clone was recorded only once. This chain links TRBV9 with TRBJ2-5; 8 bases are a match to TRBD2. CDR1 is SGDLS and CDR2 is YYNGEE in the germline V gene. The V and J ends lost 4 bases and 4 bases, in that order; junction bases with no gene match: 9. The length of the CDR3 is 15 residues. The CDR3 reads CASSTLSGTRETQYF. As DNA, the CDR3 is TGTGCCAGCAGCACATTATCCGGGACTAGAGAGACCCAGTACTTC.

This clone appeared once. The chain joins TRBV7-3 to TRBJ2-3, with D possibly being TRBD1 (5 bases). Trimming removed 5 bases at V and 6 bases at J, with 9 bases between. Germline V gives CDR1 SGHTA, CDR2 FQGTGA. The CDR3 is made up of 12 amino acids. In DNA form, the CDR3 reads TGTGCCAGCAGCCCAACAGGTGATACGCAGTATTTT. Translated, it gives CASSPTGDTQYF.

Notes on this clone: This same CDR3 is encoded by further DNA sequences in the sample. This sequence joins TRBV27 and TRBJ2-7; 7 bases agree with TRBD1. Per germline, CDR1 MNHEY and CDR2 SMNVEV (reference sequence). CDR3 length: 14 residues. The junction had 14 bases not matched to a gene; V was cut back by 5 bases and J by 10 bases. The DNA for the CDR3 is TGTGCCAGCAGTCCTGGCGGCACAGGGGTAGGCCAGTACTTC. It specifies CASSPGGTGVGQYF.

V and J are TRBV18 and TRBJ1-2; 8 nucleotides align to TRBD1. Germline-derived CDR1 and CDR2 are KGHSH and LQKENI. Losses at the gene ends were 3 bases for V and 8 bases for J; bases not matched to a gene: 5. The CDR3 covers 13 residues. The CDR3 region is CASSPRQGSGYTF. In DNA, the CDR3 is TGTGCCAGCTCACCTCGACAGGGGTCGGGCTACACCTTC.

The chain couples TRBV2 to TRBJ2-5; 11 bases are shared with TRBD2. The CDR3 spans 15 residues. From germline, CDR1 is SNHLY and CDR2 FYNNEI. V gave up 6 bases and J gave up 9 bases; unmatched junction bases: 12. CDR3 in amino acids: CASSALAGAIGAQYF. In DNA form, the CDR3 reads TGTGCCAGCAGCGCACTAGCGGGGGCCATAGGGGCCCAGTACTTC. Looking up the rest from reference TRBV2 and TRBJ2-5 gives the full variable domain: EPEVTQTPSHQVTQMGQEVILRCVPISNHLYFYWYRQILGQKVEFLVSFYNNEISEKSEIFDDQFSVERPDGSNFTLKIRSTKLEDSAMYFCASSALAGAIGAQYFGPGTRLLVL.

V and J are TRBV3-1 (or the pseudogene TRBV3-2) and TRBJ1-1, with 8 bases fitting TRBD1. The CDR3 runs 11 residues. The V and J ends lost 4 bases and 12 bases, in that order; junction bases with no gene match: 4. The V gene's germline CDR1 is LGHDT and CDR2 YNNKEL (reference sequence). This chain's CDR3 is CASSRTGWPFF. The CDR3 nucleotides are TGTGCCAGCAGCCGGACAGGGTGGCCTTTCTTT.

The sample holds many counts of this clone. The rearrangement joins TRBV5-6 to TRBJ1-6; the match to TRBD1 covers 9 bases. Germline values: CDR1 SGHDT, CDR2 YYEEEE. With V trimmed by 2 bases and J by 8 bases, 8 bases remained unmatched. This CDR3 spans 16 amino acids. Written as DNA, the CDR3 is TGTGCCAGCAGCTTTACCCGGGACAGGGATGATTCACCCCTCCACTTT. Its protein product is CASSFTRDRDDSPLHF. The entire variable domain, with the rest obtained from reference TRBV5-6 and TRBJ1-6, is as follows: DAGVTQSPTHLIKTRGQQVTLRCSPKSGHDTVSWYQQALGQGPQFIFQYYEEEERQRGNFPDRFSGHQFPNYSSELNVNALLLGDSALYLCASSFTRDRDDSPLHFGNGTRLTVT.

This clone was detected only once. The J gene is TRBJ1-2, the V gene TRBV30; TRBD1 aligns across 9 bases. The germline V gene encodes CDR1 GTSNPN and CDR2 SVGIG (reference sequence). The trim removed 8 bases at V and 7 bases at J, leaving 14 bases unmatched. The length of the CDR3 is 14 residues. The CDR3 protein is CARPGTGRRGGYTF. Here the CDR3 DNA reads TGTGCCCGGCCCGGGACAGGGAGGCGGGGTGGCTACACCTTC.

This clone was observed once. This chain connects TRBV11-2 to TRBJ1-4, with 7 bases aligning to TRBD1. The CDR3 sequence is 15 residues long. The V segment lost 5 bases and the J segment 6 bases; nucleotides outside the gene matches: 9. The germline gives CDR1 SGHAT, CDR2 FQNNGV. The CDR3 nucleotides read TGTGCCAGCAGCACCTCTACAGGGGTGGATGAAAAACTGTTTTTT. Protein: CASSTSTGVDEKLFF. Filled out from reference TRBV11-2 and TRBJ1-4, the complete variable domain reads EAGVAQSPRYKIIEKRQSVAFWCNPISGHATLYWYQQILGQGPKLLIQFQNNGVVDDSQLPKDRFSAERLKGVDSTLKIQPAKLEDSAVYLCASSTSTGVDEKLFFGSGTQLSVL.

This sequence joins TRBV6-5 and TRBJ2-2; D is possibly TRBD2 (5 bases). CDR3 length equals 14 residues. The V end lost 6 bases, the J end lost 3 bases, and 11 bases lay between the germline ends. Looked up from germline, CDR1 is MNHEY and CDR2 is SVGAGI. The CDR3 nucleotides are TGTGCCAGCAGGGGAGACGGATACACCGGGGAGCTGTTTTTT. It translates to CASRGDGYTGELFF.

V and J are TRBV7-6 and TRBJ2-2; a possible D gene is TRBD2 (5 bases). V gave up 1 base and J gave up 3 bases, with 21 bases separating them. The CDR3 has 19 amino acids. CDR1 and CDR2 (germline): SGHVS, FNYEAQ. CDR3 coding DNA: TGTGCCAGCAGCTTAGAATGGTTTGGGTCGGACTCACACACCGGGGAGCTGTTTTTT. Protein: CASSLEWFGSDSHTGELFF.

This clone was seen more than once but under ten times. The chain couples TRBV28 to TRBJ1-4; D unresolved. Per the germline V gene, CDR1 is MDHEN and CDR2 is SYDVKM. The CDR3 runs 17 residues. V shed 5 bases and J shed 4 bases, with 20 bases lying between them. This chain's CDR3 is CASSRSRLYGLNEKLFF. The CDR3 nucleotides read TGTGCCAGCAGTAGATCACGTCTCTACGGACTTAATGAAAAACTGTTTTTT.

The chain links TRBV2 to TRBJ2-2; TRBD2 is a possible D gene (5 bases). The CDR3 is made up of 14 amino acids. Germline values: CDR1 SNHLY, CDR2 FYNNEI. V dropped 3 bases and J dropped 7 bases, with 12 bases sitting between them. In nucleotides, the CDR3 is TGTGCCAGCAGTGATTCGAGGGTCCTCGGGGAGCTGTTTTTT. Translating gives CASSDSRVLGELFF.

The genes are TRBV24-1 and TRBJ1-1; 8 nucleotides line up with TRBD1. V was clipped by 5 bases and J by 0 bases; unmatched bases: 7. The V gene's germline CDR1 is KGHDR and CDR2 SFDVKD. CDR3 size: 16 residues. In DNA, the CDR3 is TGTGCCACCAGTGTTCGGGACAGGAACATGAACACTGAAGCTTTCTTT. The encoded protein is CATSVRDRNMNTEAFF.

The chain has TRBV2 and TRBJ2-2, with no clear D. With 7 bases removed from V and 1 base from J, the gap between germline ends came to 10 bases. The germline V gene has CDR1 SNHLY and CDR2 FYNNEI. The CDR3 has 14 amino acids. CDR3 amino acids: CASTKSRNTGELFF. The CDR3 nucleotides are TGTGCCAGCACCAAGTCGAGGAACACCGGGGAGCTGTTTTTT.

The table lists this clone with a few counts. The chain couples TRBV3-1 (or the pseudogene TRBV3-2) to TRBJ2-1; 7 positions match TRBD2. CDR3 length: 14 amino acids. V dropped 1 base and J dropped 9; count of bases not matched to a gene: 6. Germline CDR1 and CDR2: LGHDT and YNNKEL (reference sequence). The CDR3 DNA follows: TGTGCCAGCAGCCAAGGAGGCGGGAGAGTTGAGCAGTTCTTC. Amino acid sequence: CASSQGGGRVEQFF.

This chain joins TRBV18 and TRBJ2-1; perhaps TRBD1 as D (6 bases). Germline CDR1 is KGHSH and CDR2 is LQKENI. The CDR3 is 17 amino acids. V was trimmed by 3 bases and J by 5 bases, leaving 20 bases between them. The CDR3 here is CASSPQGTFQEDNEQFF. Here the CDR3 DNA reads TGTGCCAGCTCACCCCAAGGGACATTTCAGGAAGACAATGAGCAGTTCTTC. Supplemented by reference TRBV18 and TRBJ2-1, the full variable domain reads NAGVMQNPRHLVRRRGQEARLRCSPMKGHSHVYWYRQLPEEGLKFMVYLQKENIIDESGMPKERFSAEFPKEGPSILRIQQVVRGDSAAYFCASSPQGTFQEDNEQFFGPGTRLTVL.

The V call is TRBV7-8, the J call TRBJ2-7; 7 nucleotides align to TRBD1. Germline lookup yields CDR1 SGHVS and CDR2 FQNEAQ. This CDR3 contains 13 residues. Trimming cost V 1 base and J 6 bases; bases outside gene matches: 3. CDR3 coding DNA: TGTGCCAGCAGCTTAGGGACAGGTTTCGAGCAGTACTTC. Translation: CASSLGTGFEQYF.

CDR3 nucleotides: TGTGCCAGCAGTGAAGATTGGGCTAGCGGGGCGGAGGATGAGCAGTTCTTC. It is translated as CASSEDWASGAEDEQFF. The V and J genes are TRBV6-1 and TRBJ2-1; 9 bases fit TRBD2. CDR1 is MNHNS and CDR2 is SASEGT in the germline V gene. V lost 1 base and J lost 8; bases outside the gene matches: 12. The CDR3 sequence is 17 residues long.